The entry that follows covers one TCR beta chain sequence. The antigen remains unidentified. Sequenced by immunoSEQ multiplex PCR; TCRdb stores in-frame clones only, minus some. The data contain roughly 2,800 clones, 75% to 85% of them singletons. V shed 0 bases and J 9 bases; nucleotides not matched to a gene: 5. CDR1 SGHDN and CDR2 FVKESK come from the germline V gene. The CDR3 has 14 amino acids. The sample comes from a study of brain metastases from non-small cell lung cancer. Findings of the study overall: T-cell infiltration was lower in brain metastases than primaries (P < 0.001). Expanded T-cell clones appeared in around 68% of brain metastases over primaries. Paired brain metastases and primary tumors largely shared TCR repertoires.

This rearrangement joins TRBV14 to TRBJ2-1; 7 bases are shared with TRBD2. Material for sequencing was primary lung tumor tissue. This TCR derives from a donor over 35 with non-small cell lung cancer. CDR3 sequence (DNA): TGTGCCAGCAGCCAAGACGGGGGGTGGGGTGAGCAGTTCTTC. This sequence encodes CASSQDGGWGEQFF.